This TCR beta chain was identified during a study of blood T cell repertoires in COVID-19 (dated by TCRdb to the early 2020s). Broadly, across the study: Samples from collaborators originated in the United States, Italy and Spain and spanned both the acute and convalescent phases of COVID-19. The sample metadata nearly always contained a de-identified subject ID, COVID-19 status, age in years and sex. Subjects who had been exposed to COVID-19, were actively infected with it, or had recovered from it provided the deeply sampled blood TCRbeta repertoires that made up the dataset. Samples were obtained from the ongoing ImmuneRACE study (first 160 participants) and from about 1,300 subjects provided by 6 global collaborators. The repertoires were released in a freely available public database meant as a resource for research on the immune response to SARS-CoV-2. The prospective study material was composed of cDNA or gDNA derived from T cells, B-cell-depleted T cells, or PBMCs. Where available, HLA class I and class II types were obtained from metadata supplied by the sample provider rather than from assay-based typing. Study-wide conclusions, independent of this receptor: The quantity of clinical and demographic metadata differed by source and by participant and was supplied without curation.

TCRbeta CDR3 regions were amplified from genomic DNA by means of the immunoSEQ Assay, a bias-controlled multiplex PCR. Under the source paper's analysis protocol: The number of nucleated cells in each sample was estimated from the amplification of reference gene primers within the assay. To quantify the absolute abundance of each unique TCRbeta CDR3 rearrangement, sequence reads were collapsed and filtered. For each sample, productive Simpson clonality was calculated as the square root of Simpson's diversity index across productive rearrangements. TCRdb limited this immuneACCESS table to in-frame rearrangements with V and J called. A share of clones is missing; checked studies link under half to unresolved V genes, and the rest is unexplained. V and J calls and clone size are copied from that table; D and trimming were computed from the DNA. The sample table contains around 160,000 clones; only one count was recorded for 75% to 90% of them. About 8% of the sample is in the top ten clones.

One collaborating source in Seattle enrolled patients during active infection and followed them longitudinally through the course of disease. Whole blood was collected in K2EDTA tubes by collaborating institutions according to the institutions' own protocols. For TCRbeta analysis, collaborators shipped samples in one of three forms: frozen whole blood, isolated PBMCs, or DNA extracted from either of those sample types. For this clone: What antigen it recognizes has not been identified. No much larger clone exists at a distance of one base, and base qualities are not known.

Sequenced material: peripheral blood. The TCR comes from an older woman with COVID-19, enrolled during active disease.

The sequenced DNA is TGTGCCAGCTCTCCGACAGGGACGGTTACTAGATATGGCTACACCTTC. The translation is CASSPTGTVTRYGYTF. This chain joins TRBV18 to TRBJ1-2, and 7 junction bases match TRBD1. CDR1 and CDR2, per the germline V gene, are KGHSH and LQKENI. The CDR3 runs 16 residues from the cysteine to the phenylalanine. Only the CDR3 DNA stays, 48 bases, in frame from base 1. The V end gives up 6 bases and the J end 5 bases, leaving 15 bases in the junction not matched to a gene. Where the CDR3 stops, the reference TRBV18 and TRBJ1-2 genes take over; the full variable domain is NAGVMQNPRHLVRRRGQEARLRCSPMKGHSHVYWYRQLPEEGLKFMVYLQKENIIDESGMPKERFSAEFPKEGPSILRIQQVVRGDSAAYFCASSPTGTVTRYGYTFGSGTRLTVV.